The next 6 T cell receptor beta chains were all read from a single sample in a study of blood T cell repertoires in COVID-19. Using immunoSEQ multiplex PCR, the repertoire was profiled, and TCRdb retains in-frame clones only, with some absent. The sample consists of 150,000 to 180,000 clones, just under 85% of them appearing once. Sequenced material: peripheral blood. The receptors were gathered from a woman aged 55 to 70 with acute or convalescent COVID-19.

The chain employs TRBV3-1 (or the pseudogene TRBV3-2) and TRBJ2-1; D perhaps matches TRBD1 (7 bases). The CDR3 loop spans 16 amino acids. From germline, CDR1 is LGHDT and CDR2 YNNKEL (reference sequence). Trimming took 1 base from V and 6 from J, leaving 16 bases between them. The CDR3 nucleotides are TGTGCCAGCAGCCAAGGGCTTTCAGGGGGAGGCAATGAGCAGTTCTTC. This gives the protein CASSQGLSGGGNEQFF.

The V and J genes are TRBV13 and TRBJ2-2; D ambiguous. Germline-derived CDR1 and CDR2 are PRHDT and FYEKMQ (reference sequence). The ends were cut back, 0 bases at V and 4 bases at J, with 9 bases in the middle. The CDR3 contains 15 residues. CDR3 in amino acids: CASSLGAPRTGELFF. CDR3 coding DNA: TGTGCCAGCAGCTTAGGGGCCCCCCGCACCGGGGAGCTGTTTTTT.

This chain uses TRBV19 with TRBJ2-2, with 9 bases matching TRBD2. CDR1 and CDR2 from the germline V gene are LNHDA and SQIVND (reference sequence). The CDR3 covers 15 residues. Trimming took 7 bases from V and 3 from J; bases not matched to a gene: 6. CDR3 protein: CASMLAGRYTGELFF. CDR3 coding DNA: TGTGCCAGTATGCTAGCGGGGCGCTACACCGGGGAGCTGTTTTTT.

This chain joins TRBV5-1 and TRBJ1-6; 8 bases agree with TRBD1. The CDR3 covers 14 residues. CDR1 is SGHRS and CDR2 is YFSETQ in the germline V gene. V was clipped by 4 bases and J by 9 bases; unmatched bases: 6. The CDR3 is CASSQTGVASPLHF. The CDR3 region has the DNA TGCGCCAGCAGCCAGACAGGGGTGGCTTCACCCCTCCACTTT.

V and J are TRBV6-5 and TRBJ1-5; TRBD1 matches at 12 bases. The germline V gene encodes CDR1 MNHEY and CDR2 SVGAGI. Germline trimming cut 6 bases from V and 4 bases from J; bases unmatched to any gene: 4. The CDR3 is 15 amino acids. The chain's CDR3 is CASSWGQGANQPQHF. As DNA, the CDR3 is TGTGCCAGCAGCTGGGGACAGGGGGCGAATCAGCCCCAGCATTTT.

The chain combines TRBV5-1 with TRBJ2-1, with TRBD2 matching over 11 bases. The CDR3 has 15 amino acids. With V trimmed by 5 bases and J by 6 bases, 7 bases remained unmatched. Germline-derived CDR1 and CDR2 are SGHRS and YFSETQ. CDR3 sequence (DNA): TGCGCCAGCAGACTTCTAGCGGGGGGCTCCAATGAGCAGTTCTTC. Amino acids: CASRLLAGGSNEQFF.